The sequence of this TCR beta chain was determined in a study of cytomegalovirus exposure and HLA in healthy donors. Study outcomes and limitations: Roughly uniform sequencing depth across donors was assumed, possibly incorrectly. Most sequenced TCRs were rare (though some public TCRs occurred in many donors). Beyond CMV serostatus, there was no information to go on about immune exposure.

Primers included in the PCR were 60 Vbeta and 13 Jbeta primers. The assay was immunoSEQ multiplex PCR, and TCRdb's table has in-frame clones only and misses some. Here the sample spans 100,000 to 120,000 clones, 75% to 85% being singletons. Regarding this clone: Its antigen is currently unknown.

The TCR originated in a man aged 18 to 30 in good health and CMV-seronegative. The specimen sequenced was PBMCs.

CDR3 region: CASSQSRPNEKLFF. Here the CDR3 DNA reads TGTGCCAGCAGCCAGAGCAGGCCTAATGAAAAACTGTTTTTT. The chain has TRBV14 and TRBJ1-4; D unclear. CDR3 size: 14 residues. The germline V and J ends were trimmed by 3 bases and 3 bases, with 8 bases remaining between them. CDR1 SGHDN and CDR2 FVKESK come from the germline V gene.